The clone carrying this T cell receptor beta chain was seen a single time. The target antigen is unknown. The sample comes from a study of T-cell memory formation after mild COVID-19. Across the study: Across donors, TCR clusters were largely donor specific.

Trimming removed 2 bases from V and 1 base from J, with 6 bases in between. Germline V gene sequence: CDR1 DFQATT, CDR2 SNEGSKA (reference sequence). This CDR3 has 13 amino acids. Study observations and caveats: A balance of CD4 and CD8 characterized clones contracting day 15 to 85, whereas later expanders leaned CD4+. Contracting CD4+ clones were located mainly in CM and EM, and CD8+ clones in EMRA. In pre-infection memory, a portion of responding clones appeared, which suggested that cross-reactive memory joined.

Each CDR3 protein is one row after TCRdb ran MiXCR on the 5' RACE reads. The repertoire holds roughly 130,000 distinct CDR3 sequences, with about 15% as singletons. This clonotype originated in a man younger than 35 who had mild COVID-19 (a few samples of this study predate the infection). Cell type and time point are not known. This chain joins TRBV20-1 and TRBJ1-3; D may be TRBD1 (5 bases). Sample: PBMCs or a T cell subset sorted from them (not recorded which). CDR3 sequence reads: CSARRGSGNTIYF. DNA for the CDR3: TGCAGTGCTAGAAGGGGTTCTGGAAACACCATATATTTT.